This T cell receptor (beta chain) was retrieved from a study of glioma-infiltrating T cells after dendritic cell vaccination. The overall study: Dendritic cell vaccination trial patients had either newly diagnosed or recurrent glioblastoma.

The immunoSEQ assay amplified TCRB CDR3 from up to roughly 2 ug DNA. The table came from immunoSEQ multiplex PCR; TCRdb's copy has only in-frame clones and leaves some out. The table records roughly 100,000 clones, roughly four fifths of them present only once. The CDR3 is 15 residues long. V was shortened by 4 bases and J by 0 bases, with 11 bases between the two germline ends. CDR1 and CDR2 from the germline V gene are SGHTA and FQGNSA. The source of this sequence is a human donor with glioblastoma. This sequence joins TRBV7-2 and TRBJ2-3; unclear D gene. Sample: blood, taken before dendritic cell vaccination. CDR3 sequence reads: CASSSRGSSTDTQYF. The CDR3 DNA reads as TGTGCCAGCAGCTCTCGCGGTTCCAGCACAGATACGCAGTATTTT.